This T cell receptor beta chain was documented in a study of T cells in localized non-small cell lung cancer. Trimming shortened V by 4 bases and J by 4 bases, and 11 bases separated the two germline ends. This CDR3 is built from 14 residues. The V gene's germline CDR1 is SGDLS and CDR2 YYNGEE. The sample holds a few counts of this clone. The antigen is undetermined. Study-level points and caveats: Researchers found a median around 57 of the top 100 tumor clones in adjacent lung. Higher blood T cell density went with longer overall survival. Among the tissues sampled, uninvolved adjacent lung had the highest T cell clonality, above tumor. The study sequenced only one region of the tumor. As a result, intratumor heterogeneity could not be excluded and remains possible.

This table comes from immunoSEQ multiplex PCR, and its TCRdb copy is limited to in-frame clones, with some not included. Of 40,000 to 55,000 clones listed, roughly 75% are singletons. Sample: PBMCs, taken before any cancer treatment. J is TRBJ1-4 and V is TRBV9; D remains unclear. The sequence came from a woman aged 40 to 75 with stage II lung adenocarcinoma. The CDR3 sequence is CASSLGWGNEKLFF. In nucleotides, the CDR3 is TGTGCCAGCAGCCTTGGGTGGGGTAATGAAAAACTGTTTTTT.